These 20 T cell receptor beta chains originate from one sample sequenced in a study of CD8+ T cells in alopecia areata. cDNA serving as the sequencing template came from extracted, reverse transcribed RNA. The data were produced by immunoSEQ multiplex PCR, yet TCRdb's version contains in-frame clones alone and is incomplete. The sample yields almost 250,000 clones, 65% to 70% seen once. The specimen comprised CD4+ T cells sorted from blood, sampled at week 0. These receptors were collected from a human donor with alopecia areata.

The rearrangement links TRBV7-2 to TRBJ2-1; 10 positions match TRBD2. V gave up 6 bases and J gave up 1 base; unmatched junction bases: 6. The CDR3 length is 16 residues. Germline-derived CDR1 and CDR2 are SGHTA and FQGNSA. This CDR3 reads CASSLTSGDSYNEQFF. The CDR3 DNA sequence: TGTGCCAGCAGTCTTACTAGCGGGGATTCCTACAATGAGCAGTTCTTC.

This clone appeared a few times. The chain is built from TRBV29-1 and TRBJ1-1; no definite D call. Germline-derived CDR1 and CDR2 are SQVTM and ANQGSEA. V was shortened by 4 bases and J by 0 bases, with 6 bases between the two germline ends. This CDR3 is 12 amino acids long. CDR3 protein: CSVVPMNTEAFF. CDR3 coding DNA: TGCAGCGTTGTTCCCATGAACACTGAAGCTTTCTTT.

CDR3 residues: CASSLEDPYGYTF. CDR3 nucleotides: TGCGCCAGCAGCTTGGAGGATCCCTATGGCTACACCTTC. This chain connects TRBV5-1 to TRBJ1-2, with D hard to call. Germline V lookup: CDR1 SGHRS, CDR2 YFSETQ. The CDR3 extends over 13 amino acids. Trimming took 0 bases from V and 4 from J, leaving 7 bases between them.

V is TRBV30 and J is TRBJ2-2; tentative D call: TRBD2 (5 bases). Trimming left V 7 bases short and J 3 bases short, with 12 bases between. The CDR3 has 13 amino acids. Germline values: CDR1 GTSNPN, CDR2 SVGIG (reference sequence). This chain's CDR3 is CASPDGDTGELFF. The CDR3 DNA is TGTGCCTCCCCGGACGGGGACACCGGGGAGCTGTTTTTT.

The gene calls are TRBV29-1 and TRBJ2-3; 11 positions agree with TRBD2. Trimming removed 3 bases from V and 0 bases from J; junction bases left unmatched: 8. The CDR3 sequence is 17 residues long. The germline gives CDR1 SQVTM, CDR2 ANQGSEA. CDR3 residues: CSVDGLAGGPSTDTQYF. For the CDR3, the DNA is TGCAGCGTTGATGGGCTAGCGGGGGGCCCTAGCACAGATACGCAGTATTTT.

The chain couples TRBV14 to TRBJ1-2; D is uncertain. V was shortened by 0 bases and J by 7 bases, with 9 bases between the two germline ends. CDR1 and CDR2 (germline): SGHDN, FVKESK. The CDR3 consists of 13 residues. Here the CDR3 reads CASSQDRTAGYTF. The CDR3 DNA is TGTGCCAGCAGCCAAGATCGGACGGCTGGCTACACCTTC.

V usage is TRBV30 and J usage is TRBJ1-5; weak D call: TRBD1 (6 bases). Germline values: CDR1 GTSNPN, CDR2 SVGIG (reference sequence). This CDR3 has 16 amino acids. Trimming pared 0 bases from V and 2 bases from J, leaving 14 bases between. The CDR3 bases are TGTGCCTGGAGTGTACAAGGGGGGGCTCGCAATCAGCCCCAGCATTTT. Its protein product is CAWSVQGGARNQPQHF.

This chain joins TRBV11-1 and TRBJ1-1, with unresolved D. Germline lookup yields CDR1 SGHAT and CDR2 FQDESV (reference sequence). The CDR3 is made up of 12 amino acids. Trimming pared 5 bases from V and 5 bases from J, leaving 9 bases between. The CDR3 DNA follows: TGTGCCAGCAGCGCGTTTGAGACTGAAGCTTTCTTT. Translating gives CASSAFETEAFF.

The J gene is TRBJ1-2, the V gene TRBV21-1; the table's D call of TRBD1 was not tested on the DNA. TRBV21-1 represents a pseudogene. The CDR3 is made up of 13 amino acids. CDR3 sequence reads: CASSKLQLYGYTF. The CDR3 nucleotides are TGTGCCAGCAGCAAACTACAGCTCTATGGCTACACCTTC.

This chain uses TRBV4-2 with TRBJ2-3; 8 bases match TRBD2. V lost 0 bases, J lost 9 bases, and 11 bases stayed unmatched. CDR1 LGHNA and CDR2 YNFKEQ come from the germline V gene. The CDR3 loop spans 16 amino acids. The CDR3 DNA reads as TGTGCCAGCAGCCAAGATCGACTAGCGAACCTGGGGACGCAGTATTTT. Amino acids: CASSQDRLANLGTQYF.

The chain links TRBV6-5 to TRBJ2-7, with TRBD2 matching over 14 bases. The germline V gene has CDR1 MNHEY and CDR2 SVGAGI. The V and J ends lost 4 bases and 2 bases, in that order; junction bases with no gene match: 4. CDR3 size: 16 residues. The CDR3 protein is CASSFRTSGGTYEQYF. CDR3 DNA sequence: TGTGCCAGCAGTTTCCGGACTAGCGGGGGGACCTACGAGCAGTACTTC.

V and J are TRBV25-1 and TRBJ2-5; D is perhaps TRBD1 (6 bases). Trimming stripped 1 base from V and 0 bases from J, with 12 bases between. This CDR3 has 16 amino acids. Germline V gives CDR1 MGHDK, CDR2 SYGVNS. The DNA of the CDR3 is TGTGCCAGCAGTGAATTTAACACAGGGTACCAAGAGACCCAGTACTTC. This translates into CASSEFNTGYQETQYF.

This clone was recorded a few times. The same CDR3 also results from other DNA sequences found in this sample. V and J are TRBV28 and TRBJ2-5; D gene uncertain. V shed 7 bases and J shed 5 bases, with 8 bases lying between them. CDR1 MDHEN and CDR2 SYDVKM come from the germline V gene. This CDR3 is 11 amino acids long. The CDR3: CASTSEETQYF. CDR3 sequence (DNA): TGTGCCAGCACCTCCGAGGAGACCCAGTACTTC.

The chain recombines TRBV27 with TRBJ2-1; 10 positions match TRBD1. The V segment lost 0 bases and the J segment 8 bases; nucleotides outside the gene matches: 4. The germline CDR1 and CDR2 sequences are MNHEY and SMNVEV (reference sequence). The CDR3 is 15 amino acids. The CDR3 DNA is TGTGCCAGCAGTTTATCTGGGACAGGGGTGCATGAGCAGTTCTTC. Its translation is CASSLSGTGVHEQFF.

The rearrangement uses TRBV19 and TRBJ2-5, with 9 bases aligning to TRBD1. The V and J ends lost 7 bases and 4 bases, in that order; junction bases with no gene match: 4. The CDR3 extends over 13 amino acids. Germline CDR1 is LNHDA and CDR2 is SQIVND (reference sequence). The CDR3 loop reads CASIGQGRETQYF. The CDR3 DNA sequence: TGTGCCAGTATAGGACAGGGGAGAGAGACCCAGTACTTC.

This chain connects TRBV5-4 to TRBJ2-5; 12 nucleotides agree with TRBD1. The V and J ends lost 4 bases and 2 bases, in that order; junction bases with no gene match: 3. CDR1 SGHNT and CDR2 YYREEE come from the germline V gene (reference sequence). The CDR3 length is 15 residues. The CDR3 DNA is TGTGCCAGCAGCCGGGACAGGGGGCGACAAGAGACCCAGTACTTC. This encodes CASSRDRGRQETQYF.

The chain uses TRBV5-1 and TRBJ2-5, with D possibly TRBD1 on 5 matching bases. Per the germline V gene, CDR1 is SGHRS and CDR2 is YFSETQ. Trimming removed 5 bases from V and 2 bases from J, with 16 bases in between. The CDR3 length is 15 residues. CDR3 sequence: CASRNPQGAQETQYF. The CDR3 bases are TGCGCCAGCAGAAACCCCCAGGGCGCACAAGAGACCCAGTACTTC.

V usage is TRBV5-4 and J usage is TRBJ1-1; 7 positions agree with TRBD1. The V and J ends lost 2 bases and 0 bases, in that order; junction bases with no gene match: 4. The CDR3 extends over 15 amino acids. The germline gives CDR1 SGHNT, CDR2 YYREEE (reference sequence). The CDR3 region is CASSLPGQMNTEAFF. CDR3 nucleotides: TGTGCCAGCAGCTTACCGGGACAGATGAACACTGAAGCTTTCTTT.

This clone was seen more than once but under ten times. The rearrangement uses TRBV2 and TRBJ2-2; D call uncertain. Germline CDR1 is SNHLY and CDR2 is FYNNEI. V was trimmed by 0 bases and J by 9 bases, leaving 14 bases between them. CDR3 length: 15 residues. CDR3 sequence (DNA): TGTGCCAGCAGTGAAGCTCCACCGGCTCTCTGGGAGCTGTTTTTT. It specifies CASSEAPPALWELFF.

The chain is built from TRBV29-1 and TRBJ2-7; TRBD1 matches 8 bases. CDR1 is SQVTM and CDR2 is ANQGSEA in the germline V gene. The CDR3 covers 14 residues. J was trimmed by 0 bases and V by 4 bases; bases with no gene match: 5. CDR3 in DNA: TGCAGCGTTGCGAGGACAGGGAGCTCCTACGAGCAGTACTTC. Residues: CSVARTGSSYEQYF.